Following are 3 T cell receptor beta chains from one sample sequenced in a study of cytomegalovirus exposure and HLA in healthy donors. This PCR relied on a set of 60 Vbeta primers and 13 Jbeta primers. Repertoires were generated with immunoSEQ multiplex PCR, while TCRdb's copy carries only in-frame clones and drops some. The table shows around 100,000 clones, with around three quarters occurring only once. The sample was PBMCs. The source of these receptors is a man aged 30 to 39 in good health and CMV-seropositive.

The chain couples TRBV5-1 to TRBJ2-3; a weak D match, TRBD1 (8 bases). Germline-derived CDR1 and CDR2 are SGHRS and YFSETQ. The V end lost 3 bases, the J end lost 2 bases, and 16 bases lay between the germline ends. The CDR3 runs to 16 residues. The CDR3 bases are TGCGCCAGCAGCTCGACAGGGGAGGGGTCCACAGATACGCAGTATTTT. Its translation is CASSSTGEGSTDTQYF.

The rearrangement joins TRBV6-6 to TRBJ1-1; TRBD1 matches at 7 bases. The CDR3 sequence is 14 residues long. Germline V gives CDR1 MNHNY, CDR2 SVGAGI (reference sequence). J gave up 4 bases and V 6 bases, and 8 bases lay outside the gene matches. CDR3 protein: CASRDRVTGTEAFF. In DNA, the CDR3 is TGTGCCAGCAGAGACAGGGTTACGGGCACTGAAGCTTTCTTT.

The chain combines TRBV7-9 with TRBJ1-5; 7 bases are a match to TRBD1. Trimming cost V 2 bases and J 5 bases; bases outside gene matches: 6. The germline V gene has CDR1 SEHNR and CDR2 FQNEAQ (reference sequence). This CDR3 spans 15 amino acids. DNA of the CDR3: TGTGCCAGCAGCTTATTTCAGGGGGATGATCAGCCCCAGCATTTT. Encoded protein: CASSLFQGDDQPQHF.